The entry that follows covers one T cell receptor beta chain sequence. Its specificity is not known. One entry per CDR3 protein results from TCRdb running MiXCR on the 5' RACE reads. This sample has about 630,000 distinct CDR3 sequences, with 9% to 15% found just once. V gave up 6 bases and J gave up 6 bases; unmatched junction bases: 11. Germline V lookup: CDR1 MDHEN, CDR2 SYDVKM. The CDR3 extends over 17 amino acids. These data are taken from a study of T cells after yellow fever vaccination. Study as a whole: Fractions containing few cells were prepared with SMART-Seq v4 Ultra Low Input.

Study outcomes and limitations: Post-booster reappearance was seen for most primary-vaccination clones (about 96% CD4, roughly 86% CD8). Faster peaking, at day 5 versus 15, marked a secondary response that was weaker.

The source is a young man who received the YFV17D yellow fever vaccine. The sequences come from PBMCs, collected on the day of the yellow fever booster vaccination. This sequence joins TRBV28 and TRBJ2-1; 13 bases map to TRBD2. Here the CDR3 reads CASSLLAGGPRGNEQFF. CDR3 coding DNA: TGTGCCAGCAGCCTACTAGCGGGAGGGCCTAGGGGCAATGAGCAGTTCTTC.